This TCR beta chain emerged from a study of shared clonotypes between healthy human individuals. Clones were read by immunoSEQ multiplex PCR, and TCRdb kept only the in-frame ones, dropping some. The sample has 2 million to 3 million clones; more than 85% are singletons. V shed 5 bases and J 0 bases; nucleotides not matched to a gene: 3. CDR1 and CDR2 from the germline V gene are SGHNT and YENEEA. The CDR3 length is 14 residues. This sequence joins TRBV11-3 and TRBJ2-7; 8 bases fit TRBD2. The specimen was naive CD4+ T cells from PBMCs. The subset denotes: CD45RA+ positively selected. The TCR sequence derives from a young man in good health. Some clones in this sample may be carry-over from other donors' samples. Here the CDR3 DNA reads TGTGCCAGCAGCCTTAGCGGGAACTCCTACGAGCAGTACTTC. This translates into CASSLSGNSYEQYF. Filled out from reference TRBV11-3 and TRBJ2-7, the complete variable domain reads EAGVVQSPRYKIIEKKQPVAFWCNPISGHNTLYWYLQNLGQGPELLIRYENEEAVDDSQLPKDRFSAERLKGVDSTLKIQPAELGDSAVYLCASSLSGNSYEQYFGPGTRLTVT.